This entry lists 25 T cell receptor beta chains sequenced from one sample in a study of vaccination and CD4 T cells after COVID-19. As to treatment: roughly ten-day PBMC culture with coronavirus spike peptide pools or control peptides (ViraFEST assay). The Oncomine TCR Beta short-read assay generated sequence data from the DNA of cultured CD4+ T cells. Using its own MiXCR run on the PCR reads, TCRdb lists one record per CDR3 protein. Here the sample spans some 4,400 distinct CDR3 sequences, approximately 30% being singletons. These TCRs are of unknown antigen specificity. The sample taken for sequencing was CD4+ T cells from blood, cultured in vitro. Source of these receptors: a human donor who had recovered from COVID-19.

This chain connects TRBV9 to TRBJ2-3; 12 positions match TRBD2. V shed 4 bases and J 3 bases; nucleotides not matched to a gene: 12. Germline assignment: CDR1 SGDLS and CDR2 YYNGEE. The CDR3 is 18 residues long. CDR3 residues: CASSWSSGGAGDTDTQYF. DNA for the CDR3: TGTGCCAGCAGCTGGTCTAGCGGGGGGGCCGGTGATACAGATACGCAGTATTTT.

This CDR3 is CSAMGITTERNEQFF. The CDR3 nucleotides are TGCAGTGCTATGGGGATCACGACCGAAAGGAATGAGCAGTTCTTC. The rearrangement uses TRBV20-1 and TRBJ2-1; D uncertain. The CDR3 is made up of 15 amino acids. Germline V gives CDR1 DFQATT, CDR2 SNEGSKA (reference sequence). V lost 4 bases, J lost 7 bases, and 20 bases lay in between.

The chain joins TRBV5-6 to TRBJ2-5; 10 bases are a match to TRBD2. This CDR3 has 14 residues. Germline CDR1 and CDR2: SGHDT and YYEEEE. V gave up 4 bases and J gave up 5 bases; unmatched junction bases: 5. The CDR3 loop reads CASSKAGGSETQYF. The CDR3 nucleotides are TGTGCCAGCAGCAAAGCGGGGGGGAGTGAGACCCAGTACTTC.

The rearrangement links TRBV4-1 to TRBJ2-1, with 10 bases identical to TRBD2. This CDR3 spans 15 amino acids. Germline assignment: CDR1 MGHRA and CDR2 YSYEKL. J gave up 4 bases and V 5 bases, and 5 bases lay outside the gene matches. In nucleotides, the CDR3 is TGCGCCAGCAGCAGAGGACTAGCGGAATACAATGAGCAGTTCTTC. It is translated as CASSRGLAEYNEQFF.

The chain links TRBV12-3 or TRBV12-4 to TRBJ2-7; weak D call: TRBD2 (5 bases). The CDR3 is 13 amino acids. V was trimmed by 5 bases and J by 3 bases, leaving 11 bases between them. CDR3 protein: CASSPQRYYEQYF. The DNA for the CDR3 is TGTGCCAGCAGTCCTCAGCGGTACTACGAGCAGTACTTC.

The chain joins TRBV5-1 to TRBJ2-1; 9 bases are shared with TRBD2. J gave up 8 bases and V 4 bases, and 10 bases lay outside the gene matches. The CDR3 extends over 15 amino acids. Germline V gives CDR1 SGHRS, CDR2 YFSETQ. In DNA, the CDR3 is TGCGCCAGCAGCCCTAGCGGGGACATAGTGGATGAGCAGTTCTTC. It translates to CASSPSGDIVDEQFF. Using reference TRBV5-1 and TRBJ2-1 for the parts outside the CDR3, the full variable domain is KAGVTQTPRYLIKTRGQQVTLSCSPISGHRSVSWYQQTPGQGLQFLFEYFSETQRNKGNFPGRFSGRQFSNSRSEMNVSTLELGDSALYLCASSPSGDIVDEQFFGPGTRLTVL.

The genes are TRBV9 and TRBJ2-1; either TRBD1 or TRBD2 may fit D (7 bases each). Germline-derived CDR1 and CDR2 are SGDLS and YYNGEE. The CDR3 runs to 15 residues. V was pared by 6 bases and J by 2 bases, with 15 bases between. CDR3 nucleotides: TGTGCCAGCACCCCAGGGGGGGGAACCTACAATGAGCAGTTCTTC. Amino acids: CASTPGGGTYNEQFF.

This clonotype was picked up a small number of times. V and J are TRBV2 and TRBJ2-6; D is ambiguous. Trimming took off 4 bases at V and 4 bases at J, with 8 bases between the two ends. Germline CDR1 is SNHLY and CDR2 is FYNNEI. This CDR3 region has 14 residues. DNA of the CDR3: TGTGCCAGCAGTGGGTGGTTCGGGGCCAACGTCCTGACTTTC. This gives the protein CASSGWFGANVLTF.

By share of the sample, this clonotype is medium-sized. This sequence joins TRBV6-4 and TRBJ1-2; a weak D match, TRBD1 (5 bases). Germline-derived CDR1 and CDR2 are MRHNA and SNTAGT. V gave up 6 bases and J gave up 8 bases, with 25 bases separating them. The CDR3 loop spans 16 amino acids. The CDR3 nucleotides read TGTGCCAGCAGGCGGTCCCCAGGGCCACTGGCTATGGGCTACACCTTC. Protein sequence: CASRRSPGPLAMGYTF.

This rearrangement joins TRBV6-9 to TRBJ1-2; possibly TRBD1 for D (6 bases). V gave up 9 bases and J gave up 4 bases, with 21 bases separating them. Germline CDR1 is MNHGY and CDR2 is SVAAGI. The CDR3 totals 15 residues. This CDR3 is CASHIRGNHSYGYTF. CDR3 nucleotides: TGTGCCAGTCATATAAGGGGGAATCACTCCTATGGCTACACCTTC.

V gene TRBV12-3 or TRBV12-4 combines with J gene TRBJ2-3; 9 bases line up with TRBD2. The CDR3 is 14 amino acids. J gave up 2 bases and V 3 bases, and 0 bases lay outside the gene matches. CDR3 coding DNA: TGTGCCAGCAGTTTGGGACTAGCCACAGATACGCAGTATTTT. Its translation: CASSLGLATDTQYF.

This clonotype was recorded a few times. In DNA form, the CDR3 reads TGTGCCAGCAGCGATAGGACTAACTATGGCTACACCTTC. Translation gives CASSDRTNYGYTF. The rearrangement uses TRBV7-9 and TRBJ1-2; unclear D gene. The CDR3 contains 13 residues. Trimming removed 5 bases at V and 0 bases at J, with 7 bases between. Looked up from germline, CDR1 is SEHNR and CDR2 is FQNEAQ (reference sequence).

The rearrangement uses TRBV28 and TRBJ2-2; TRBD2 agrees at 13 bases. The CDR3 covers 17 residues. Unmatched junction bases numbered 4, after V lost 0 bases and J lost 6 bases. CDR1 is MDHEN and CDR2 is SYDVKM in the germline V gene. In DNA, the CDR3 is TGTGCCAGCAGTTTATGGATACTAGCGGGAGGGCCCGGGGAGCTGTTTTTT. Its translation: CASSLWILAGGPGELFF.

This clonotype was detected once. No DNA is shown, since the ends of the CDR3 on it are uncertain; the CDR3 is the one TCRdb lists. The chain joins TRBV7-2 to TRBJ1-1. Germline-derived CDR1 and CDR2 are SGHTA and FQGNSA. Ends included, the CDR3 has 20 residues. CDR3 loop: CASSFYICSAEAGPDTEAFF.

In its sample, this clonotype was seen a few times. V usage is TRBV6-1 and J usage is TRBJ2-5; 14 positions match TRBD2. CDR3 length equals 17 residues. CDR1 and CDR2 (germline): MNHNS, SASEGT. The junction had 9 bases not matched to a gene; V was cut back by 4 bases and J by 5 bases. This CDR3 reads CASSGWTSGGYEETQYF. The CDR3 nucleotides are TGTGCCAGCAGTGGTTGGACTAGCGGGGGGTATGAGGAGACCCAGTACTTC.

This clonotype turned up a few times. CDR3 nucleotides: TGTGCCAGCAAGGCCCTACTAGCCAAAAACATTCAGTACTTC. Translation: CASKALLAKNIQYF. This sequence joins TRBV6-1 and TRBJ2-4, with D uncertain. With 7 bases removed from V and 0 bases from J, the gap between germline ends came to 10 bases. The length of the CDR3 is 14 residues. The germline CDR1 and CDR2 sequences are MNHNS and SASEGT.

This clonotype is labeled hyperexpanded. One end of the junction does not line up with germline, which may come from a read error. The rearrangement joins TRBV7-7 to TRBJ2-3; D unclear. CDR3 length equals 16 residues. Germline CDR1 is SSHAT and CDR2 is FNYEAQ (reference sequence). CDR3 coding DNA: TGTGCTAGCAGCCCCTCGAGAGTTCAGAGCACAGATACGCAGTATTTT. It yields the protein CASSPSRVQSTDTQYF.

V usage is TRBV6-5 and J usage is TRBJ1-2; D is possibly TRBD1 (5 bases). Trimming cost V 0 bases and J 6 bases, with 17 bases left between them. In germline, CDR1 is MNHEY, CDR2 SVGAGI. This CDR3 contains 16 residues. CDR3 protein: CASSYSRTTSTHGYTF. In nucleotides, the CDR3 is TGTGCCAGCAGTTACTCCCGGACAACCTCAACCCATGGCTACACCTTC.

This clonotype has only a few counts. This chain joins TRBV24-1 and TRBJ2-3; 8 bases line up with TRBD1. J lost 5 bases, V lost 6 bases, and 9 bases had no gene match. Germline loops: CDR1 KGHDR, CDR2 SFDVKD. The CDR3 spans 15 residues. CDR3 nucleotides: TGTGCCACCAGTAAACCGGGCAGGGGGCGAGATACGCAGTATTTT. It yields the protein CATSKPGRGRDTQYF.

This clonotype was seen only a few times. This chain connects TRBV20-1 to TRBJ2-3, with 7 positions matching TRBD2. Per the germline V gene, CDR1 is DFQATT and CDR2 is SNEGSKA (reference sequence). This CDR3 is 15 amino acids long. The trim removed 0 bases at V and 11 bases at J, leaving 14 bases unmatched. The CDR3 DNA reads TGCAGTGCTAGAGATTTTGCTAGCGGCACCGTTGGGCAGTATTTT. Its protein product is CSARDFASGTVGQYF.

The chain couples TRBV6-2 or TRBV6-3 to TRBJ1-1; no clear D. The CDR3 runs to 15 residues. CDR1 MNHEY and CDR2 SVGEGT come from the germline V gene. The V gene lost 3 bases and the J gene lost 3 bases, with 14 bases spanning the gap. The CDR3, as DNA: TGTGCCAGCAGTTATTTGGGGTTAGAGCACACTGAAGCTTTCTTT. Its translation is CASSYLGLEHTEAFF.

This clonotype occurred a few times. The DNA for the CDR3 is TGTGCCAGCAACGCTTGGGCGGGCGGCACTGAAGCTTTCTTT. It is translated as CASNAWAGGTEAFF. V usage is TRBV7-9 and J usage is TRBJ1-1; D unclear. The ends were cut back, 7 bases at V and 4 bases at J, with 16 bases in the middle. This CDR3 is 14 amino acids long. The V gene's germline CDR1 is SEHNR and CDR2 FQNEAQ (reference sequence).

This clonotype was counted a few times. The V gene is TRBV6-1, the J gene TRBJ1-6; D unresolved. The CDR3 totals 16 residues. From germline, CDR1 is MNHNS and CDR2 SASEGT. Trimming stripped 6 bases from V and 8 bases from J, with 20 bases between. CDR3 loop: CASRHRRTGLDSPLHF. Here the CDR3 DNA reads TGTGCCAGCAGGCACCGAAGGACGGGTCTGGATTCACCCCTCCACTTT.

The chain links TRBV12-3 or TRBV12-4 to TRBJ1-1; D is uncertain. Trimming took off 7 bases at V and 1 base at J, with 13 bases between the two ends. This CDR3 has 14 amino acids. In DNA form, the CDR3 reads TGTGCCAGCAACAGAAGGATAGGGAACACTGAAGCTTTCTTT. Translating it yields CASNRRIGNTEAFF.

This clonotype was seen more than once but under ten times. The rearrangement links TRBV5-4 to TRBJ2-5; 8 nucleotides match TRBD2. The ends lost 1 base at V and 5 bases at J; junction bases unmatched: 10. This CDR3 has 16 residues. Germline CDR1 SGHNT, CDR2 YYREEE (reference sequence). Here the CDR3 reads CASSLSRVGGGETQYF. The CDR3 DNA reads TGTGCCAGCAGCTTGTCACGAGTCGGGGGGGGTGAGACCCAGTACTTC.